This T cell receptor (beta chain) was documented in a study of patients and donors after allogeneic stem cell transplantation (dated by TCRdb to the early 2020s). This clonotype was counted a few times. The antigen this receptor binds is unknown. Base qualities are not recorded, but no much larger clone differs from it by a single base. The protocol used for the library was RT-PCR. Sequencing was carried out with a NextSeq 550. TCRdb trimmed public reads at Q25 via fastp, called clones via MiXCR and kept in-frame beta chains. Every CDR3 protein is listed once, alongside the most common genes and DNA of its rows. A total of 800,000 to 1,000,000 distinct CDR3 sequences appear in this sample, around 17% of them only once. About 6% of the sample belongs to the ten largest clones. The V and J ends are trimmed by 8 bases and 4 bases, leaving 15 bases between them. CDR1 and CDR2 are read off the germline V gene (reference sequence) as MNHEY and SMNVEV. The CDR3 numbers 14 residues from cysteine through phenylalanine. The retained sequence is limited to the CDR3, 42 bases, with the frame set at the first base.

Material for sequencing was blood, either unsorted or a sorted T cell fraction (not recorded which). The clonotype comes from a human donor who was either an allogeneic HSCT recipient or a stem cell or donor lymphocyte infusion donor (not recorded which). It is not recorded whose cells these are; they may come from a transplant donor. In this chain, TRBV27 is recombined with TRBJ1-5; too little of a D gene remains to name it. For the CDR3, the sequence is CASADDAGNQPQHF. The sequenced DNA: TGTGCCAGCGCCGATGACGCCGGGAATCAGCCCCAGCATTTT.